What follows are 12 T cell receptor beta chains derived from one specimen sequenced in a study of T-cell reconstitution after alpha-beta-depleted transplantation in children. Preparation of the TCRbeta library involved a method that used unique molecular identifiers. TCRdb ran MiXCR on the PCR reads and lists one entry per CDR3 protein. In the table there are around 380,000 distinct CDR3 sequences, roughly 11% of which are singletons. The specimen comprised PBMCs from the stem cell graft donor, sampled from the stem cell graft. All receptors come from a human donor who donated a stem cell graft to a child with acute myeloid leukemia.

This clonotype was recorded many times. The chain's CDR3 is CASRETGSITEAFF. CDR3 nucleotides: TGTGCCAGCAGAGAGACAGGGAGCATTACTGAAGCTTTCTTT. The chain is built from TRBV12-3 or TRBV12-4 and TRBJ1-1; TRBD1 aligns across 7 bases. CDR3 size: 14 residues. Unmatched junction bases numbered 9, after V lost 6 bases and J lost 5 bases.

This clonotype appeared many times. The chain joins TRBV4-1 to TRBJ2-7, with 8 nucleotides matching TRBD2. Germline V CDR1 and CDR2: MGHRA, YSYEKL. V shed 0 bases and J 4 bases; nucleotides not matched to a gene: 2. The CDR3 totals 14 residues. The CDR3 DNA reads TGCGCCAGCAGCCAAGATCGGGGGGGGTACGAGCAGTACTTC. Encoded protein: CASSQDRGGYEQYF.

The J gene is TRBJ1-1, the V gene TRBV10-1, with D possibly being TRBD1 (5 bases). The length of the CDR3 is 13 residues. The V end lost 0 bases, the J end lost 10 bases, and 12 bases lay between the germline ends. Germline loops: CDR1 WNHNN, CDR2 SYGVQD (reference sequence). CDR3 DNA: TGCGCCAGCAGTGAGTCGATAAAGGGGCGAGCTTTCTTT. It translates to CASSESIKGRAFF.

This clonotype was seen only a few times. The V call is TRBV25-1, the J call TRBJ2-2, with D possibly matching TRBD2 (6 bases). Trimming removed 3 bases from V and 1 base from J, with 12 bases in between. Looked up from germline, CDR1 is MGHDK and CDR2 is SYGVNS. The CDR3 has 16 amino acids. The CDR3 sequence: CASSDVSGQNTGELFF. The CDR3 nucleotides read TGTGCCAGCAGTGACGTGAGCGGGCAGAACACCGGGGAGCTGTTTTTT.

This chain joins TRBV6-2 or TRBV6-3 and TRBJ2-2; D perhaps matches TRBD1 (5 bases). CDR3 length: 15 amino acids. Germline V gene data show CDR1 as MNHEY and CDR2 as SVGEGT. Trimming removed 2 bases from V and 3 bases from J, with 10 bases in between. CDR3 sequence reads: CASSYRKGYTGELFF. The CDR3 DNA reads as TGTGCCAGCAGTTACAGGAAGGGGTACACCGGGGAGCTGTTTTTT.

This clonotype has more than one count but fewer than ten. This chain connects TRBV4-1 to TRBJ1-1; D not resolved. The V end lost 0 bases, the J end lost 6 bases, and 11 bases lay between the germline ends. Germline V gene data show CDR1 as MGHRA and CDR2 as YSYEKL. The CDR3 spans 14 residues. The CDR3 DNA reads as TGCGCCAGCAGCCAAGAAGTGGATTCTCCTGAAGCTTTCTTT. Encoded protein: CASSQEVDSPEAFF.

As for this clonotype: One end of the junction varies from germline; a read error may be responsible. The chain carries TRBV7-9 and TRBJ2-1; D possibly corresponds to TRBD2 (5 bases). Germline-derived CDR1 and CDR2 are SEHNR and FQNEAQ (reference sequence). The length of the CDR3 is 15 residues. The DNA of the CDR3 is TGTGCCAGCAGCTCCTTCGGGGTCTCCTACACTGAGCAGTTCTTC. It codes for CASSSFGVSYTEQFF.

This sequence joins TRBV29-1 and TRBJ1-1, with 9 bases fitting TRBD1. V was clipped by 4 bases and J by 4 bases; unmatched bases: 4. The CDR3 sequence is 13 residues long. CDR1 SQVTM and CDR2 ANQGSEA come from the germline V gene. In DNA, the CDR3 is TGCAGCGTTGTGGCGACAGGGGGCACTGAAGCTTTCTTT. This sequence encodes CSVVATGGTEAFF.

The sample holds many counts of this clonotype. The J gene is TRBJ2-3, the V gene TRBV11-1; 9 positions match TRBD1. This CDR3 is built from 19 residues. Germline assignment: CDR1 SGHAT and CDR2 FQDESV (reference sequence). V was clipped by 0 bases and J by 3 bases; unmatched bases: 13. CDR3 coding DNA: TGTGCCAGCAGCTTAGCGATCGGGGACAGGGTATTTTGGACAGATACGCAGTATTTT. It encodes CASSLAIGDRVFWTDTQYF.

The chain carries TRBV11-2 and TRBJ2-6, with 10 bases lining up with TRBD1. Losses at the gene ends were 5 bases for V and 1 base for J; bases not matched to a gene: 8. Germline values: CDR1 SGHAT, CDR2 FQNNGV. The length of the CDR3 is 18 residues. In DNA form, the CDR3 reads TGTGCCAGCAGCAGCCGGGACAGGGGATTTTCTGGGGCCAACGTCCTGACTTTC. Translated: CASSSRDRGFSGANVLTF.

This clonotype was recorded many times. The J gene is TRBJ2-3, the V gene TRBV20-1; the D gene is possibly TRBD1 (5 bases). V was cut by 6 bases and J by 0 bases, with 16 bases left in between. This CDR3 has 15 amino acids. In germline, CDR1 is DFQATT, CDR2 SNEGSKA (reference sequence). CDR3 in amino acids: CSAGRALLSTDTQYF. The CDR3 DNA reads as TGCAGTGCGGGCAGGGCGCTACTTAGCACAGATACGCAGTATTTT.

The chain couples TRBV20-1 to TRBJ2-5; 8 nucleotides match TRBD1. Germline V gives CDR1 DFQATT, CDR2 SNEGSKA (reference sequence). The CDR3 spans 14 residues. V shed 0 bases, J shed 5 bases, and the junction held 5 bases outside the gene matches. The CDR3 protein is CSAREWQGAETQYF. The DNA of the CDR3 is TGCAGTGCTAGAGAGTGGCAGGGGGCCGAGACCCAGTACTTC.